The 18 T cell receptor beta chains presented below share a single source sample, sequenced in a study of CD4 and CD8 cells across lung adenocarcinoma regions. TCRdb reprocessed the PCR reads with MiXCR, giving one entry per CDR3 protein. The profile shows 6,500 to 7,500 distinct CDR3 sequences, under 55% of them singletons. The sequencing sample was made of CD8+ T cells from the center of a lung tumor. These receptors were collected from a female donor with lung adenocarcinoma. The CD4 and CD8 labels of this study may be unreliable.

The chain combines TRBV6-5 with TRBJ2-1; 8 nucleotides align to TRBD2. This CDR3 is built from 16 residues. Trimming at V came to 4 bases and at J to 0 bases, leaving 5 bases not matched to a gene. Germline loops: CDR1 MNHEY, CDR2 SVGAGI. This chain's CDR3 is CASSSPGTSSYNEQFF. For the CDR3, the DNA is TGTGCCAGCAGTTCTCCCGGGACTAGCTCCTACAATGAGCAGTTCTTC.

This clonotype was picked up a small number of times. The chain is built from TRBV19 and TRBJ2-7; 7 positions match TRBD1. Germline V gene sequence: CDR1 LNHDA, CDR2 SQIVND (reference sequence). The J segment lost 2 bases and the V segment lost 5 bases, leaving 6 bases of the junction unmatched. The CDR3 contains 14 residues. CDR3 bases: TGTGCCAGTAGTCTAACCGGGACAGCCTACGAGCAGTACTTC. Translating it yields CASSLTGTAYEQYF.

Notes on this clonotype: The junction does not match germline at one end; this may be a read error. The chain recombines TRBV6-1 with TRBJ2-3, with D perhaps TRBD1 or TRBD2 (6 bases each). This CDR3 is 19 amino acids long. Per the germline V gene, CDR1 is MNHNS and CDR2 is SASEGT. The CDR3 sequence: CASSEARGSGALAKDTQYF. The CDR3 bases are TGTGCCAGCAGTGAAGCGCGAGGCTCGGGGGCTCTCGCCAAAGACACTCAGTATTTC.

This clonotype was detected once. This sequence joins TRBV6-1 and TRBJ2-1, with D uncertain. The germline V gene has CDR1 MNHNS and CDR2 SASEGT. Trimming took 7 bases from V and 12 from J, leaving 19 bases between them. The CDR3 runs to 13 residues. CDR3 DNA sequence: TGTGCCAGCATAGCACGGGTCAACTATGCGCAGTTCTTC. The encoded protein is CASIARVNYAQFF.

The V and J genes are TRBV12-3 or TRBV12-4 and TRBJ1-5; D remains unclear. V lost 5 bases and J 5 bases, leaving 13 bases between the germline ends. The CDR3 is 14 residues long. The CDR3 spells CASSVHRGDQPQHF. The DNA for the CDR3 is TGTGCCAGCAGTGTACACCGGGGAGATCAGCCCCAGCATTTT.

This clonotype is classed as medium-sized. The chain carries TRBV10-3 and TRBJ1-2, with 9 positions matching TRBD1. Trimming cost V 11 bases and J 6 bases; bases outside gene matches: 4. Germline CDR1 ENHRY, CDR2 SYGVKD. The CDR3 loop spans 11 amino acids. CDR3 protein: CAATGGDGYTF. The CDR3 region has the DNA TGTGCCGCCACAGGGGGCGATGGCTACACCTTC.

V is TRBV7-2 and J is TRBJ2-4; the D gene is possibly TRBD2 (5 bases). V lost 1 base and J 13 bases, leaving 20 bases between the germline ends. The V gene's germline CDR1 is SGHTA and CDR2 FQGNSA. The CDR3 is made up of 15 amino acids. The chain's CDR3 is CASSLVANSYNEQYF. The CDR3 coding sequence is TGTGCCAGCAGCTTAGTAGCGAACTCCTACAATGAGCAGTACTTC.

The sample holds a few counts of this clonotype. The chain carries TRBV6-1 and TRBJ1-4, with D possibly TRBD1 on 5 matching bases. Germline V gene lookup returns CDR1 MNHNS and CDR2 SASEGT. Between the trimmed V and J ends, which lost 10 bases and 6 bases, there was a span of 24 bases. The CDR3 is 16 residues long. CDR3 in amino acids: CATQDYGRLGDEKLFF. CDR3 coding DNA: TGTGCCACCCAGGATTACGGACGGCTGGGGGATGAAAAACTGTTTTTT.

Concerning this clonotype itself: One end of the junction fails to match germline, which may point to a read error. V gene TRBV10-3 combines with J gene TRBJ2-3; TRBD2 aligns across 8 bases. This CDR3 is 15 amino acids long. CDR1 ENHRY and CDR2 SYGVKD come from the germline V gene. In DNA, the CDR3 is TGTGGCGCCGAGCTAGCGGGCAGAGTCCCAGATACGCAGTATTTC. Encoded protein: CGAELAGRVPDTQYF.

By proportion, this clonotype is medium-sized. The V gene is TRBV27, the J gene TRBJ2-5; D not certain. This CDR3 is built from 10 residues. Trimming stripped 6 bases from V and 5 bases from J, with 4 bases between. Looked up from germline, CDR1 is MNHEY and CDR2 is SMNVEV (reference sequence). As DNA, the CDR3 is TGTGCCAGCAGGGGGGAGACCCAGTACTTC. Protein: CASRGETQYF.

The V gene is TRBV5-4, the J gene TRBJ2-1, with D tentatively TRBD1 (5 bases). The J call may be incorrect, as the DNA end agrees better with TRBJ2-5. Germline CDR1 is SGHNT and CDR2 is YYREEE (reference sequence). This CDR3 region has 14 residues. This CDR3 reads CASSFMTAQETQYF. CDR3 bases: TGTGCCAGCAGCTTTATGACAGCTCAAGAGACCCAGTACTTC.

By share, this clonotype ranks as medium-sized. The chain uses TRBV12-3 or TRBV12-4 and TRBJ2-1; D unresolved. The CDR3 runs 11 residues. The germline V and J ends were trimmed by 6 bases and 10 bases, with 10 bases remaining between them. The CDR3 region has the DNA TGTGCCAGCAGCAAAAAGTGGGAGCAGTTCTTC. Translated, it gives CASSKKWEQFF.

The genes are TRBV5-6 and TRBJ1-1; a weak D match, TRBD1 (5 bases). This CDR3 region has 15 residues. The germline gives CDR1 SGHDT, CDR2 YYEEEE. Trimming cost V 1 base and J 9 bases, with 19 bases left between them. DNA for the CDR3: TGTGCCAGCAGCTTGAGTACCAGGGCGTTTGGAAAAGCTTTCTTT. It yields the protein CASSLSTRAFGKAFF.

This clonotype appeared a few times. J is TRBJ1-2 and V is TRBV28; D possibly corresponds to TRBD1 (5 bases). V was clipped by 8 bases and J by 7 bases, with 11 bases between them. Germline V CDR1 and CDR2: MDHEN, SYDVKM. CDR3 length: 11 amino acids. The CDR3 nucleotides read TGTGCCAGCGCCCAGGGACTTGGCTACACCTTC. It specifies CASAQGLGYTF.

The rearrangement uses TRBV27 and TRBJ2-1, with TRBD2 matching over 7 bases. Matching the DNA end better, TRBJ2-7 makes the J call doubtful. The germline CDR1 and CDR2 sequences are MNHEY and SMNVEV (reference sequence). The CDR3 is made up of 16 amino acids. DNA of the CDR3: TGTGCCAGCAGTGCTCGGTCGGGGAGGGCTACCCACGAGCAGTACTTC. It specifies CASSARSGRATHEQYF.

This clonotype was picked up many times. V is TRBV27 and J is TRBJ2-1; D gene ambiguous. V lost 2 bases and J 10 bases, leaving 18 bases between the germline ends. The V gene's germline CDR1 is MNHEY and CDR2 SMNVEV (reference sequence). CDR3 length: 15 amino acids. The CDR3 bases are TGTGCCAGCAGTTTAAAAGTAGGAGAATCCTACGAGCAGTTCTTC. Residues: CASSLKVGESYEQFF.

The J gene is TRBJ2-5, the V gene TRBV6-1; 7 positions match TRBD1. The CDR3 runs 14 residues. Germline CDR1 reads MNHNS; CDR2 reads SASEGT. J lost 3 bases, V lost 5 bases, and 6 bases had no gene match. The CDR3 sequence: CASSQDRTKETQYF. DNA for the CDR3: TGTGCCAGCAGTCAGGACAGGACAAAAGAGACCCAGTACTTC.

Here the CDR3 reads CASSPVGQSSYNSPLHF. Written as DNA, the CDR3 is TGTGCCAGCTCACCAGTGGGACAGAGCTCCTATAATTCACCCCTCCACTTT. The V call is TRBV18, the J call TRBJ1-6, with 7 bases identical to TRBD1. CDR1 is KGHSH and CDR2 is LQKENI in the germline V gene. The CDR3 sequence is 17 residues long. V dropped 2 bases and J dropped 0; count of bases not matched to a gene: 4. Looking up the rest from reference TRBV18 and TRBJ1-6 gives the full variable domain: NAGVMQNPRHLVRRRGQEARLRCSPMKGHSHVYWYRQLPEEGLKFMVYLQKENIIDESGMPKERFSAEFPKEGPSILRIQQVVRGDSAAYFCASSPVGQSSYNSPLHFGNGTRLTVT.